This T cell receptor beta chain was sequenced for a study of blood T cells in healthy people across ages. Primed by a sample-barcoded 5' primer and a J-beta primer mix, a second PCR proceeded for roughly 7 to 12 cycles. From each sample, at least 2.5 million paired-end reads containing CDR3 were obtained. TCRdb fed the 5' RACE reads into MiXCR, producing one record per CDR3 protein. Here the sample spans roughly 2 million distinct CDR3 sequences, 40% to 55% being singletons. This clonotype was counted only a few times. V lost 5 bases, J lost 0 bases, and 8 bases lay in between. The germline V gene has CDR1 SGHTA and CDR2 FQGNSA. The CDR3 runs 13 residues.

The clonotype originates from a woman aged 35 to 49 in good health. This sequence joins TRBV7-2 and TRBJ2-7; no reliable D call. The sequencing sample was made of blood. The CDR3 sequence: CASSARISYEQYF. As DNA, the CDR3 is TGTGCCAGCAGCGCCAGGATCTCCTACGAGCAGTACTTC.